The rows below give T cell receptor beta chains drawn from one sample of a study of shared clonotypes between healthy human individuals. Libraries were prepared by immunoSEQ multiplex PCR; TCRdb keeps only in-frame clonotypes and omits some of them. Of roughly 500,000 clones in the sample, 90% to 96% were seen once. Input material: naive CD4+ T cells sorted from blood. Receptors were obtained from a woman in her twenties or thirties in good health. Both conserved end residues are part of each CDR3. D genes are given only for firm matches. Clone size is stated in some rows and not others, as once, few, many or a class when expanded.

>15|TRBJ1-2|.|.|TRBV4-1
CASSQLSAFGYGYTF
TGCGCCAGCAGCCAATTGTCAGCTTTTGGCTATGGCTACACCTTC
>15|TRBJ2-3|.|.|TRBV9
CASNLGGPGPDTQYF
TGTGCCAGCAATTTGGGGGGCCCGGGACCAGATACGCAGTATTTT
>16|TRBJ2-3|.|.|TRBV6-4
CASSDSWTSPTDTQYF
TGTGCCAGCAGTGACTCCTGGACATCGCCCACAGATACGCAGTATTTT
>14|TRBJ2-7|.|.|TRBV7-9
CASSWDGPTYEQYF
TGTGCCAGCAGCTGGGATGGGCCCACCTACGAGCAGTACTTC
>16|TRBJ2-7|.|.|TRBV6-1
CASSEASTVPSYEQYF
TGTGCCAGCAGTGAAGCTTCGACAGTTCCTTCCTACGAGCAGTACTTC
>15|TRBJ2-5|.|.|TRBV5-1
CASSLSGSSQETQYF
TGCGCCAGCAGCTTGTCCGGGAGCAGCCAAGAGACCCAGTACTTC
>15|TRBJ2-2|TRBD1|once|TRBV11-3
CASSPRDRDTGELFF
TGTGCCAGCAGCCCACGGGACAGGGACACCGGGGAGCTGTTTTTT
>14|TRBJ2-5|.|.|TRBV5-1
CASSPGLTRETQYF
TGCGCCAGCAGCCCCGGTCTAACCAGGGAGACCCAGTACTTC
>16|TRBJ2-2|TRBD2|.|TRBV27
CASSLFGLAGTGELFF
TGTGCCAGCAGTTTATTTGGACTAGCGGGAACCGGGGAGCTGTTTTTT
>15|TRBJ2-7|TRBD2|.|TRBV27
CASSPGVAGPYEQYF
TGTGCCAGCAGTCCTGGGGTAGCGGGACCCTACGAGCAGTACTTC
>16|TRBJ2-2|TRBD2|.|TRBV6-4
CASSDSPGRGTGELFF
TGTGCCAGCAGTGACTCGCCGGGGAGGGGCACCGGGGAGCTGTTTTTT
>15|TRBJ1-4|TRBD1|.|TRBV28
CASSPPDREVAKLFF
TGTGCCAGCAGTCCACCGGACAGGGAGGTGGCAAAACTGTTTTTT
>17|TRBJ2-7|TRBD2|.|TRBV14
CASSPGLAGGLPYEQYF
TGTGCCAGCAGCCCGGGACTAGCGGGAGGGCTACCCTACGAGCAGTACTTC
>18|TRBJ2-7|.|.|TRBV21-1
CASSKERIRQRLHREQYF
TGTGCCAGCAGCAAAGAGAGAATCAGACAGCGCCTTCATCGGGAGCAGTACTTC
>13|TRBJ2-5|.|.|TRBV28
CASNSAGIETQYF
TGTGCCAGCAACTCGGCAGGGATTGAGACCCAGTACTTC
>12|TRBJ2-7|.|.|TRBV7-9
CASSKVNHEQYF
TGTGCCAGCAGCAAGGTCAACCACGAGCAGTACTTC
>16|TRBJ2-3|TRBD2|.|TRBV5-1
CASSPRLAGSTDTQYF
TGCGCCAGCAGCCCGCGACTAGCGGGGAGCACAGATACGCAGTATTTT
>15|TRBJ2-7|.|.|TRBV21-1
CASSSRSEGEYEQYF
TGTGCCAGCAGCTCAAGGAGTGAGGGAGAGTACGAGCAGTACTTC
>12|TRBJ2-5|.|.|TRBV11-2
CASSHPEETQYF
TGTGCCAGCAGCCATCCTGAGGAGACCCAGTACTTC
>15|TRBJ1-5|.|.|TRBV10-3
CATMAAGRSNQPQHF
TGTGCCACGATGGCCGCCGGGAGGAGCAATCAGCCCCAGCATTTT
>12|TRBJ2-7|.|.|TRBV14
CASSPSPYEQYF
TGTGCCAGCAGCCCCTCTCCCTACGAGCAGTACTTC
>17|TRBJ2-1|TRBD1|.|TRBV4-2
CASSQDLTGGGYNEQFF
TGTGCCAGCAGCCAAGATCTGACAGGGGGGGGGTACAATGAGCAGTTCTTC
>13|TRBJ2-7|TRBD2|.|TRBV19
CATSAGAPYEQYF
TGTGCCACCTCAGCGGGAGCCCCCTACGAGCAGTACTTC
>15|TRBJ2-3|.|.|TRBV6-1
CASSVDTGSTDTQYF
TGTGCCAGCAGTGTGGACACAGGGAGCACAGATACGCAGTATTTT
>12|TRBJ2-1|.|.|TRBV7-9
CASSQGWNEQFF
TGTGCCAGCAGCCAAGGGTGGAATGAGCAGTTCTTC
>12|TRBJ1-2|.|.|TRBV11-2
CASSFSIYGYTF
TGTGCCAGCAGCTTTTCAATTTATGGCTACACCTTC
>17|TRBJ1-1|TRBD1|once|TRBV28
CASRNRDRGPLGTEAFF
TGTGCCAGCAGAAACCGGGACAGGGGGCCTTTGGGCACTGAAGCTTTCTTT
>14|TRBJ2-5|.|.|TRBV15
CATSRTGRQETQYF
TGTGCCACCAGCAGAACCGGGAGACAAGAGACCCAGTACTTC
>13|TRBJ2-7|TRBD2|once|TRBV29-1
CSVGTRLSYEQYF
TGTAGCGTTGGGACTAGACTCTCCTACGAGCAGTACTTC
>16|TRBJ2-7|TRBD1|.|TRBV7-9
CASSPTGQGRVYEQYF
TGTGCCAGCAGCCCAACGGGACAGGGGAGAGTCTACGAGCAGTACTTC
>17|TRBJ2-1|TRBD2|.|TRBV5-1
CASSLGPGLAGGFEQFF
TGCGCCAGCAGCTTGGGACCCGGACTAGCGGGAGGGTTTGAGCAGTTCTTC
>14|TRBJ1-1|.|once|TRBV6-6
CASSRYERATEAFF
TGTGCCAGCAGTAGATACGAGAGGGCCACTGAAGCTTTCTTT